A selection of T cell receptor beta chains follows, all from one sample in a study of response to subunit inactivated influenza vaccine. TCRdb reprocessed the RT-PCR reads with MiXCR, giving one entry per CDR3 protein. Of about 480,000 distinct CDR3 sequences in the sample, approximately 12% were seen once. This specimen was PBMCs from blood, taken 40 to 50 days after vaccination. Receptor source: a man aged 50 or older who received an inactivated influenza vaccine. CDR3s include the opening cysteine and the closing phenylalanine or tryptophan. D genes are given only for firm matches. Some rows have no size entry. The others give once, few or many, or a class for an expanded clone.

TRBV12-3/TRBV12-4	TRBJ2-7	.	.	16	CASSTDYGGKAYEQYF	TGTGCCAGCAGTACGGACTACGGAGGGAAAGCCTACGAGCAGTACTTC
TRBV6-2/TRBV6-3	TRBJ1-2	many	.	14	CASSFPQGNYGYTF	TGTGCCAGCTCCTTCCCCCAGGGGAACTATGGCTACACCTTC
TRBV12-3/TRBV12-4	TRBJ2-1	.	.	12	CASTRYNNEQFF	TGTGCCAGCACCCGTTATAACAATGAGCAGTTCTTC
TRBV20-1	TRBJ2-3	.	.	14	CSAKFRGGPDTQYF	TGCAGTGCTAAGTTTCGTGGCGGCCCAGATACGCAGTATTTT
TRBV6-6	TRBJ2-7	.	.	11	CATTSRGEQYF	TGTGCCACCACCTCGCGGGGCGAGCAGTACTTC
TRBV20-1	TRBJ2-7	.	.	14	CSARKGAKTYEQYF	TGCAGTGCTAGAAAAGGGGCCAAAACCTACGAGCAGTACTTC
TRBV7-2	TRBJ2-7	.	.	15	CASSFRQGGSYEQYF	TGTGCCAGCAGCTTCAGACAGGGAGGGTCCTACGAGCAGTACTTC
TRBV2	TRBJ2-7	few	TRBD2	15	CASRERGAINYEQYF	TGTGCCAGCAGAGAGCGGGGGGCCATAAACTACGAGCAGTACTTC
TRBV20-1	TRBJ2-5	.	TRBD2	15	CSARASGRYQETQYF	TGCAGTGCTAGGGCTAGCGGGAGGTACCAAGAGACCCAGTACTTC
TRBV4-3	TRBJ2-1	many	.	18	CASSPLGGGVVGHNEQFF	TGCGCCAGCAGCCCTCTGGGAGGAGGGGTGGTAGGTCACAATGAGCAGTTCTTC
TRBV7-3	TRBJ2-1	.	TRBD2	15	CASSFSSGTYNEQFF	TGTGCCAGCAGCTTTTCTAGCGGAACCTACAATGAGCAGTTCTTC
TRBV5-4	TRBJ2-7	.	.	14	CASSGGQQMGEQYF	TGTGCCAGCAGCGGCGGACAGCAAATGGGCGAGCAGTACTTC
TRBV28	TRBJ1-2	few	TRBD1	14	CASRSDRDPSGYTF	TGTGCCAGCAGATCCGACAGGGATCCTTCTGGCTACACCTTC
TRBV4-3	TRBJ2-2	few	.	16	CASSQVRGANTGELFF	TGCGCCAGCAGCCAAGTTCGCGGGGCGAACACCGGGGAGCTGTTTTTT
TRBV7-8	TRBJ2-7	many	TRBD1	15	CASSLVTGGSYEQYF	TGTGCCAGCAGCTTAGTCACAGGGGGCTCCTACGAGCAGTACTTC
TRBV20-1	TRBJ1-5	.	.	16	CSARDVGARRNQPQHF	TGCAGTGCTAGAGACGTAGGGGCGCGTCGCAATCAGCCCCAGCATTTT
TRBV7-9	TRBJ2-7	few	TRBD2	15	CASSRGTSGSYEQYF	TGTGCCAGCAGTCGCGGGACTAGCGGCTCCTACGAGCAGTACTTC
TRBV11-2	TRBJ1-5	many	.	15	CASSLEGLSNQPQHF	TGTGCCAGCAGCTTAGAAGGCCTTAGCAATCAGCCCCAGCATTTT
TRBV5-6	TRBJ1-3	.	.	12	CASSDYGNTIYF	TGTGCCAGCAGTGACTATGGAAACACCATATATTTT
TRBV7-2	TRBJ2-1	.	TRBD2	13	CAGSTAGGYEQFF	TGTGCCGGCAGCACAGCGGGAGGCTATGAGCAGTTCTTC
TRBV13	TRBJ2-1	few	.	13	CASNQGRSNEQFF	TGTGCCAGCAACCAGGGGAGGTCCAATGAGCAGTTCTTC
TRBV7-2	TRBJ2-1	many	.	12	CASSFTYNEQFF	TGTGCCAGCAGCTTCACATACAATGAGCAGTTCTTC
TRBV6-2/TRBV6-3	TRBJ2-5	few	TRBD1	12	CASGTGATTQYF	TGTGCCAGCGGGACAGGGGCTACGACCCAGTACTTC
TRBV7-9	TRBJ1-1	few	.	14	CASSPRAVNTEAFF	TGTGCCAGCAGCCCCCGGGCGGTGAACACTGAAGCTTTCTTT
TRBV10-2	TRBJ2-2	.	.	16	CATGRSGPAGTGELFF	TGCGCCACCGGGCGTAGCGGACCCGCGGGCACCGGGGAGCTGTTTTTT
TRBV28	TRBJ2-1	.	TRBD1	14	CASSPWDRYNEQFF	TGTGCCAGCAGCCCCTGGGACAGGTACAATGAGCAGTTCTTC
TRBV29-1	TRBJ2-2	few	.	13	CSVGASYTGELFF	TGCAGCGTTGGGGCCAGTTACACCGGGGAGCTGTTTTTT
TRBV18	TRBJ1-2	many	TRBD1	17	CASSPGQGGMASGGYTF	TGTGCCAGCTCACCGGGACAGGGAGGAATGGCATCCGGCGGCTACACCTTC
TRBV7-9	TRBJ2-7	many	.	14	CASSLPGSSYEQYF	TGTGCCAGCAGCTTACCCGGGAGTTCCTACGAGCAGTACTTC
TRBV12-3/TRBV12-4	TRBJ2-3	.	.	18	CASSLGSGGGLGTDTQYF	TGTGCCAGCAGTTTAGGATCAGGGGGGGGGCTGGGCACAGATACGCAGTATTTT
TRBV4-3	TRBJ1-1	.	TRBD1	18	CASSQTYRGYRSGTEAFF	TGCGCCAGCAGCCAGACCTACAGGGGGTATAGGTCGGGCACTGAAGCTTTCTTT
TRBV30	TRBJ2-7	.	.	14	CAWSRRAGSYEQYF	TGTGCCTGGAGTCGTCGGGCAGGGAGTTACGAGCAGTACTTC
TRBV7-9	TRBJ1-1	.	.	15	CASSSRDGMNTEAFF	TGTGCCAGCAGCTCCCGAGACGGGATGAACACTGAAGCTTTCTTT
TRBV20-1	TRBJ2-5	many	TRBD2	13	CSALQTSGQTQYF	TGCAGTGCCCTTCAGACTAGCGGCCAGACCCAGTACTTC
TRBV12-3/TRBV12-4	TRBJ2-3	few	TRBD2	14	CASSLGGSSDTQYF	TGTGCCAGCAGTTTGGGGGGGTCCTCAGATACGCAGTATTTT
TRBV27	TRBJ2-7	few	.	15	CASSLVLGTGHEQYF	TGTGCCAGCAGTTTAGTCCTGGGAACGGGCCACGAGCAGTACTTC
TRBV12-3/TRBV12-4	TRBJ2-6	many	.	15	CASSSLGSGANVLTF	TGTGCCAGCAGTTCTTTGGGATCTGGGGCCAACGTCCTGACTTTC
TRBV27	TRBJ2-7	few	.	12	CASSTNSYEQYF	TGTGCCAGCAGTACTAATTCCTACGAGCAGTACTTC
TRBV20-1	TRBJ1-2	.	.	12	CSASDRSEGYTF	TGCAGTGCTAGCGACCGGAGCGAGGGCTACACCTTC
TRBV20-1	TRBJ2-1	.	.	12	CSARGVLEGQFF	TGCAGTGCTCGCGGAGTCCTAGAAGGGCAGTTCTTC
TRBV6-6	TRBJ1-1	.	TRBD1	13	CASTGGNVAEAFF	TGTGCCAGCACAGGGGGGAATGTCGCGGAAGCTTTCTTT
TRBV18	TRBJ1-5	few	.	14	CASSPRQGDQPQHF	TGTGCCAGCTCACCTCGCCAGGGAGACCAGCCCCAGCATTTT
TRBV20-1	TRBJ2-5	.	.	12	CSASRDQETQYF	TGCAGTGCCAGCAGGGACCAAGAGACCCAGTACTTC
TRBV4-2	TRBJ2-1	.	.	13	CASSQDLVDEQFF	TGTGCCAGCAGCCAAGATCTAGTGGATGAGCAGTTCTTC
TRBV20-1	TRBJ2-1	.	.	16	CSASAPAGRLYNEQFF	TGCAGTGCTAGTGCCCCCGCGGGACGCCTCTACAATGAGCAGTTCTTC
TRBV15	TRBJ2-7	.	.	14	CATSKPGPTYEQYF	TGTGCCACCAGCAAACCGGGACCGACCTACGAGCAGTACTTC
TRBV20-1	TRBJ2-1	few	.	15	CSAYVWQGGYNEQFF	TGCAGTGCCTATGTCTGGCAGGGGGGCTACAATGAGCAGTTCTTC
TRBV6-2/TRBV6-3	TRBJ2-5	.	TRBD2	13	CASSGLARETQYF	TGTGCCAGCAGCGGACTAGCCCGAGAGACCCAGTACTTC
TRBV5-1	TRBJ2-7	few	TRBD1	13	CASSLGTGAEQYF	TGCGCCAGCAGCTTGGGAACAGGGGCCGAGCAGTACTTC
TRBV9	TRBJ2-7	.	.	15	CASSVGLRGSYEQYF	TGTGCCAGCAGCGTAGGTCTCAGGGGCTCCTACGAGCAGTACTTC
TRBV4-1	TRBJ2-1	few	TRBD2	14	CASSYRTSNNEQFF	TGCGCCAGCAGCTACAGGACTAGCAACAATGAGCAGTTCTTC
TRBV11-2	TRBJ2-2	.	.	15	CASSPRDTYTGELFF	TGTGCCAGCAGCCCAAGGGACACCTATACCGGGGAGCTGTTTTTT
TRBV10-3	TRBJ2-1	few	TRBD2	14	CAISESVGGLEQFF	TGTGCCATCAGTGAGTCTGTGGGAGGGCTTGAGCAGTTCTTC
TRBV24-1	TRBJ2-1	many	TRBD2	17	CATSDSVSGISYNEQFF	TGTGCCACCAGTGATAGTGTTAGCGGGATCTCCTACAATGAGCAGTTCTTC
TRBV7-2	TRBJ1-2	.	.	15	CASSLWGRNNYGYTF	TGTGCCAGCAGCTTATGGGGCAGGAACAACTATGGCTACACCTTC